This T cell receptor (beta chain) was recorded in a study of blood T cell repertoires in COVID-19. As for the study in general: The cDNA or gDNA used as material had been derived from T cells, B-cell-depleted T cells, or PBMCs.

The length of the CDR3 is 15 residues. The germline V gene has CDR1 SGHRS and CDR2 YFSETQ. Losses at the gene ends were 4 bases for V and 9 bases for J; bases not matched to a gene: 11. In the original analysis: Amplification of reference gene primers provided the estimated nucleated cell counts. Profiling relied on immunoSEQ multiplex PCR, and the TCRdb table lists in-frame clones only, not all of them. V and J calls and clone size are copied from that table; D and trimming were computed from the DNA. In the table there are 30,000 to 40,000 clones, 87% of which are singletons. The genes are TRBV5-1 and TRBJ2-3, with 10 bases matching TRBD1. This receptor was identified in a middle-aged man with active or convalescent COVID-19. Sequenced material: peripheral blood. In nucleotides, the CDR3 is TGCGCCAGCAGCCTACCGGGACAGGGACAGGGGACGCAGTATTTT. It translates to CASSLPGQGQGTQYF.